Listed below are T cell receptor beta chains from one sample, sequenced in a study of early T cells in non-severe SARS-CoV-2 infection. In TCRdb, the 5' RACE reads were re-called with MiXCR into one record per CDR3 protein. The sample consists of 50,000 to 70,000 distinct CDR3 sequences, 12% of them appearing once. The sample taken for sequencing was whole blood. The receptor set was obtained from an adult who was a healthcare worker with PCR-confirmed SARS-CoV-2 infection or an uninfected control (not recorded which). The CDR3 runs from the conserved cysteine through the conserved F or W. The order of the fields is CDR3 length, clone size, J gene, V gene, D gene, CDR3 protein, CDR3 DNA. The D gene is left open where the match is weak. Some rows have no size entry. The others give once, few or many, or a class for an expanded clone.

>15|.|TRBJ1-5|TRBV14|TRBD1
CASSQDQGTVQPQHF
TGTGCCAGCAGCCAAGATCAGGGGACAGTACAGCCCCAGCATTTT
>14|few|TRBJ2-7|TRBV12-5|TRBD1
CASGWDRASYEQYF
TGTGCTAGTGGTTGGGACAGGGCATCCTACGAGCAGTACTTC
>15|.|TRBJ1-2|TRBV7-2|.
CASSLAPSEFYGYTF
TGTGCCAGCAGCTTAGCGCCATCCGAATTTTATGGCTACACCTTC
>14|few|TRBJ1-4|TRBV7-2|TRBD1
CASSPGGPGEKLFF
TGTGCCAGCAGCCCAGGGGGCCCGGGGGAAAAACTGTTTTTT
>14|many|TRBJ2-1|TRBV20-1|.
CSARQQRITNEQFF
TGCAGTGCTAGACAGCAGAGGATCACGAATGAGCAGTTCTTC
>14|.|TRBJ1-1|TRBV12-3/TRBV12-4|TRBD1
CASSWTGENTEAFF
TGTGCCAGCAGTTGGACAGGAGAGAACACTGAAGCTTTCTTT
>15|.|TRBJ2-1|TRBV3-1|TRBD2
CASSPGLAGFNEQFF
TGTGCCAGCAGCCCGGGACTAGCGGGGTTCAATGAGCAGTTCTTC
>16|many|TRBJ2-2|TRBV7-6|TRBD2
CASSPRGSGGTGELFF
TGTGCCAGCAGCCCCCGGGGTAGCGGGGGGACCGGGGAGCTGTTTTTT
>14|.|TRBJ1-1|TRBV6-1|.
CASRLEYGETEAFF
TGTGCCAGCAGGCTTGAATATGGGGAAACTGAAGCTTTCTTT
>15|many|TRBJ2-7|TRBV20-1|TRBD2
CSARDSGGGVYEQYF
TGCAGTGCTAGGGATAGCGGGGGAGGAGTTTACGAGCAGTACTTC
>13|many|TRBJ1-1|TRBV19|.
CASATGMNTEAFF
TGTGCCAGCGCGACAGGTATGAACACTGAAGCTTTCTTT
>13|.|TRBJ1-5|TRBV2|.
CASRAFGNQPQHF
TGTGCCAGCAGGGCTTTTGGCAATCAGCCCCAGCATTTT
>14|few|TRBJ2-1|TRBV6-5|TRBD2
CASSYRAGGDEQFF
TGTGCCAGCAGTTACAGGGCTGGGGGGGATGAGCAGTTCTTC
>17|few|TRBJ2-3|TRBV2|.
CASKILPGRTSTDTQYF
TGTGCCAGCAAAATCCTTCCGGGGCGTACTAGCACAGATACGCAGTATTTT
>17|few|TRBJ1-3|TRBV20-1|.
CSARDMRGGGSGNTIYF
TGCAGTGCTAGAGATATGAGGGGAGGGGGCTCTGGAAACACCATATATTTT
>18|once|TRBJ2-3|TRBV3-1|TRBD2
CASSRRGPTGGPGDTQYF
TGTGCCAGCAGCCGAAGGGGCCCTACGGGGGGGCCAGGAGATACGCAGTATTTT
>14|few|TRBJ2-2|TRBV6-4|.
CASSDSDRGGELFF
TGTGCCAGCAGTGACTCTGATCGCGGCGGGGAGCTGTTTTTT
>11|many|TRBJ2-1|TRBV20-1|.
CSAPRQAEQFF
TGCAGTGCCCCGAGACAGGCTGAGCAGTTCTTC
>15|.|TRBJ2-7|TRBV7-9|.
CASSPRQVLTYEQYF
TGTGCCAGCAGCCCGAGACAGGTTCTGACCTACGAGCAGTACTTC
>11|few|TRBJ2-5|TRBV29-1|.
CSVGRVETQYF
TGCAGCGTTGGGAGGGTGGAGACCCAGTACTTC
>13|.|TRBJ2-7|TRBV20-1|.
CSASRQTGYEQYF
TGCAGTGCTAGCCGCCAGACAGGTTACGAGCAGTACTTC
>15|many|TRBJ1-2|TRBV6-2/TRBV6-3|.
CASSPEWTEVHGYTF
TGTGCCAGCAGCCCTGAATGGACCGAAGTCCATGGCTACACCTTC
>16|.|TRBJ2-2|TRBV20-1|TRBD1
CSARKRDRANTGELFF
TGCAGTGCCAGGAAAAGGGACAGGGCGAACACCGGGGAGCTGTTTTTT
>15|.|TRBJ2-5|TRBV7-2|.
CASSLLTGVQETQYF
TGTGCCAGCAGCTTATTGACGGGGGTCCAAGAGACCCAGTACTTC
>14|.|TRBJ1-2|TRBV7-2|.
CASSVLPVGYGYTF
TGTGCCAGCAGCGTACTTCCTGTCGGCTATGGCTACACCTTC
>14|few|TRBJ2-7|TRBV24-1|TRBD2
CATSDPARGDEQYF
TGTGCCACCAGTGATCCCGCGCGGGGGGACGAGCAGTACTTC
>11|few|TRBJ2-5|TRBV29-1|.
CSVLDLETQYF
TGCAGCGTTCTAGATTTAGAGACCCAGTACTTC
>12|.|TRBJ1-2|TRBV10-3|TRBD1
CTISPTGNGYTF
TGTACCATCAGCCCGACAGGGAACGGCTACACCTTC
>14|.|TRBJ1-1|TRBV7-2|.
CASSLGGQNTEAFF
TGTGCCAGCAGCTTAGGGGGCCAGAACACTGAAGCTTTCTTT
>13|few|TRBJ2-1|TRBV9|.
CASSFGLHNEQFF
TGTGCCAGCAGCTTCGGGCTCCACAATGAGCAGTTCTTC
>14|.|TRBJ2-2|TRBV30|TRBD1
CAWKGGADTGELFF
TGTGCCTGGAAAGGGGGCGCAGACACCGGGGAGCTGTTTTTT
>16|few|TRBJ2-5|TRBV19|.
CASSIEGTDDQETQYF
TGTGCCAGTAGTATAGAAGGGACGGACGACCAAGAGACCCAGTACTTC
>11|many|TRBJ2-1|TRBV27|.
CASNQGNEQFF
TGTGCCAGCAATCAGGGGAATGAGCAGTTCTTC
>17|many|TRBJ2-1|TRBV7-6|TRBD2
CASSFPPGKREYNEQFF
TGTGCCAGCAGCTTCCCTCCCGGGAAGCGGGAGTACAATGAGCAGTTCTTC
>13|few|TRBJ2-1|TRBV6-1|.
CASSVWGEGRQFF
TGTGCCAGCAGTGTATGGGGAGAGGGTCGGCAGTTCTTC
>13|.|TRBJ1-2|TRBV7-9|.
CASSLAEDYGYTF
TGTGCCAGCAGCCTGGCAGAGGACTATGGCTACACCTTC
>13|many|TRBJ1-1|TRBV4-3|.
CASSQDGTGEAFF
TGCGCCAGCAGCCAAGATGGGACGGGTGAAGCTTTCTTT
>15|many|TRBJ1-4|TRBV10-3|.
CAISESRQPQEKLFF
TGTGCCATCAGTGAGTCGAGACAGCCGCAGGAAAAACTGTTTTTT
>12|few|TRBJ2-1|TRBV29-1|TRBD2
CSVRGGLNEQFF
TGCAGCGTACGGGGGGGCCTCAACGAGCAGTTCTTC
>15|.|TRBJ1-1|TRBV20-1|.
CSARHGRYSNTEAFF
TGCAGTGCTAGGCACGGACGGTACTCGAACACTGAAGCTTTCTTT
>18|many|TRBJ2-4|TRBV7-4|TRBD2
CASSPRLAGGHSKNIQYF
TGTGCCAGCAGCCCACGACTAGCGGGGGGGCATAGCAAAAACATTCAGTACTTC
>13|.|TRBJ1-2|TRBV30|TRBD1
CAWETGGGYGYTF
TGTGCCTGGGAGACAGGGGGCGGGTATGGCTACACCTTC
>16|many|TRBJ2-7|TRBV11-2|TRBD2
CASSLSTSGGTYEQYF
TGTGCCAGCAGCTTAAGCACTAGCGGGGGCACCTACGAGCAGTACTTC
>15|many|TRBJ1-5|TRBV10-3|.
CAISELRDRSQPQHF
TGTGCCATCAGTGAATTGAGAGACAGAAGCCAGCCCCAGCATTTT
>13|.|TRBJ2-3|TRBV7-2|.
CASSYQHTDTQYF
TGTGCCAGCAGCTACCAACACACAGATACGCAGTATTTT
>13|many|TRBJ1-5|TRBV5-1|TRBD1
CASSSWTGQPQHF
TGCGCCAGCAGCAGCTGGACAGGACAGCCCCAGCATTTT
>17|many|TRBJ2-1|TRBV30|TRBD2
CAWSGSTSAGSYNEQFF
TGTGCCTGGAGTGGCTCTACGTCAGCGGGGTCCTACAATGAGCAGTTCTTC
>14|many|TRBJ2-7|TRBV6-1|TRBD1
CASSVGTGNYEQYF
TGTGCCAGCAGTGTGGGGACAGGAAACTACGAGCAGTACTTC
>11|few|TRBJ2-5|TRBV14|.
CASSQNRAQYF
TGTGCCAGCAGCCAGAACCGGGCCCAGTACTTC
>16|many|TRBJ1-1|TRBV7-9|.
CASSLAQGGSVAEAFF
TGTGCCAGCAGCTTAGCGCAAGGGGGATCGGTCGCTGAAGCTTTCTTT
>15|.|TRBJ2-7|TRBV12-3/TRBV12-4|.
CASTFFLEQENEQYF
TGTGCCAGCACCTTTTTCCTTGAACAAGAGAACGAGCAGTACTTC
>16|few|TRBJ2-3|TRBV12-3/TRBV12-4|TRBD2
CASSSPSGGAWDTQYF
TGTGCCAGCAGTTCCCCTAGCGGGGGGGCCTGGGATACGCAGTATTTT
>12|.|TRBJ2-7|TRBV2|.
CASRRYHYEQYF
TGTGCCAGCAGAAGATACCACTACGAGCAGTACTTC